These T cell receptor beta chains were read from a single sample in a study of breast tumors, draining lymph nodes, adjacent tissues. TCRdb used MiXCR to reprocess the multiplex PCR reads, holding one entry per CDR3 protein. The data contain 120,000 or so distinct CDR3 sequences, 20% of them singletons. The sample taken for sequencing was axillary lymph node tissue. These TCRs come from a female donor with breast cancer. Some clones in this sample may be carry-over from other donors' samples. CDR3s include the opening cysteine and the closing phenylalanine or tryptophan. Fields, in order: J gene, D gene, V gene, clone size, CDR3 protein, CDR3 DNA. The D gene is left open where the match is weak. Size is omitted from some rows. Given values are once, few, many or a class for expanded clones.

j_gene: TRBJ2-5
d_gene: NA
v_gene: TRBV11-3
abundance: many
CDR3aa: CASSPGRSKETQYF
CDR3nt: TGTGCCAGCAGCCCAGGGAGGTCCAAAGAGACCCAGTACTTC

j_gene: TRBJ2-7
d_gene: TRBD1
v_gene: TRBV6-4
abundance: many
CDR3aa: CASSDQLDRGYEQYF
CDR3nt: TGTGCCAGCAGTGACCAGTTGGACAGGGGCTACGAGCAGTACTTC

j_gene: TRBJ2-7
d_gene: TRBD1
v_gene: TRBV7-9
abundance: many
CDR3aa: CASSLGDSSEQYF
CDR3nt: TGTGCCAGCAGCTTAGGGGACAGTAGCGAGCAGTACTTC

j_gene: TRBJ2-1
d_gene: TRBD1
v_gene: TRBV4-2
abundance: many
CDR3aa: CASSPGQGSYNEQFF
CDR3nt: TGTGCCAGCAGCCCGGGACAGGGCTCCTACAATGAGCAGTTCTTC

j_gene: TRBJ2-1
d_gene: NA
v_gene: TRBV20-1
abundance: many
CDR3aa: CSASGDLVTNEQFF
CDR3nt: TGCAGTGCTAGCGGTGACCTCGTCACCAATGAGCAGTTCTTC

j_gene: TRBJ2-5
d_gene: NA
v_gene: TRBV5-1
abundance: once
CDR3aa: CASSLDGSLETQYF
CDR3nt: TGCGCCAGCAGCTTGGATGGCAGTCTGGAGACCCAGTACTTC

j_gene: TRBJ1-5
d_gene: TRBD1
v_gene: TRBV11-2
abundance: many
CDR3aa: CASSSDKGASQPQHF
CDR3nt: TGTGCCAGCAGCTCTGACAAGGGGGCAAGTCAGCCCCAGCATTTT

j_gene: TRBJ2-7
d_gene: NA
v_gene: TRBV6-5
abundance: many
CDR3aa: CASSYSTHGRSAYEQYF
CDR3nt: TGTGCCAGCAGTTACTCGACCCATGGGCGGTCGGCCTACGAGCAGTACTTC

j_gene: TRBJ2-2
d_gene: NA
v_gene: TRBV25-1
abundance: NA
CDR3aa: CASSDAGSGELSF
CDR3nt: TGTGCCAGCAGTGATGCGGGATCCGGGGAGCTGTCTTTT

j_gene: TRBJ2-3
d_gene: TRBD2
v_gene: TRBV7-9
abundance: many
CDR3aa: CASSRGTGGSDTQYF
CDR3nt: TGTGCCAGCAGCCGAGGAACGGGAGGGTCAGATACGCAGTATTTT

j_gene: TRBJ1-4
d_gene: NA
v_gene: TRBV4-1
abundance: many
CDR3aa: CASSHEPAATNEKLFF
CDR3nt: TGCGCCAGCAGCCATGAACCAGCCGCAACTAATGAAAAACTGTTTTTT

j_gene: TRBJ2-4
d_gene: NA
v_gene: TRBV28
abundance: NA
CDR3aa: CASSSGLRRLAKNIQYF
CDR3nt: TGTGCCAGCAGTTCCGGCCTTCGGCGGCTAGCCAAAAACATTCAGTACTTC

j_gene: TRBJ2-1
d_gene: TRBD2
v_gene: TRBV19
abundance: many
CDR3aa: CASSAGLAPSYNEQFF
CDR3nt: TGTGCCAGTAGTGCGGGACTAGCGCCTTCCTACAATGAGCAGTTCTTC

j_gene: TRBJ2-5
d_gene: NA
v_gene: TRBV6-6
abundance: many
CDR3aa: CASSYVVETQYF
CDR3nt: TGTGCCAGCAGTTACGTGGTAGAGACCCAGTACTTC

j_gene: TRBJ1-1
d_gene: TRBD1
v_gene: TRBV5-8
abundance: NA
CDR3aa: CASTIKGPSGNRGVGNTEAFF
CDR3nt: TGTGCCAGCACCATTAAAGGGCCCTCGGGAAACAGGGGGGTGGGGAACACTGAAGCTTTCTTT

j_gene: TRBJ2-7
d_gene: TRBD2
v_gene: TRBV15
abundance: many
CDR3aa: CATSREGGTRYEQYF
CDR3nt: TGTGCCACCAGCAGAGAAGGGGGGACTAGGTACGAGCAGTACTTC

j_gene: TRBJ2-5
d_gene: TRBD2
v_gene: TRBV11-3
abundance: few
CDR3aa: CAGSLGLAGVTETQYF
CDR3nt: TGTGCCGGCAGCTTGGGACTAGCGGGGGTCACGGAGACCCAGTACTTC

j_gene: TRBJ2-2
d_gene: TRBD1
v_gene: TRBV18
abundance: NA
CDR3aa: CASRGQLDTGELSF
CDR3nt: TGTGCCAGCCGGGGACAGTTAGACACCGGGGAGCTGTCTTTT

j_gene: TRBJ2-3
d_gene: TRBD1
v_gene: TRBV5-8
abundance: many
CDR3aa: CASSLGKGATDTQYF
CDR3nt: TGTGCCAGCAGCTTGGGGAAGGGGGCAACGGATACGCAGTATTTT

j_gene: TRBJ2-1
d_gene: NA
v_gene: TRBV20-1
abundance: many
CDR3aa: CSASRGANEQFF
CDR3nt: TGCAGTGCCAGCCGAGGGGCGAATGAGCAGTTCTTC

j_gene: TRBJ2-3
d_gene: NA
v_gene: TRBV10-3
abundance: many
CDR3aa: CAISEPNLAWDTQYF
CDR3nt: TGTGCCATCAGTGAGCCCAATCTAGCGTGGGATACGCAGTATTTT

j_gene: TRBJ2-5
d_gene: TRBD2
v_gene: TRBV2
abundance: many
CDR3aa: CASSVPSGRQETQYF
CDR3nt: TGTGCCAGCAGTGTTCCTAGCGGGAGGCAAGAGACCCAGTACTTC

j_gene: TRBJ2-7
d_gene: NA
v_gene: TRBV7-8
abundance: many
CDR3aa: CASSLALGGIYEQYF
CDR3nt: TGTGCCAGCAGCTTAGCGCTCGGGGGTATCTACGAGCAGTACTTC

j_gene: TRBJ2-7
d_gene: TRBD2
v_gene: TRBV6-1
abundance: NA
CDR3aa: CASSERRGTYEQYF
CDR3nt: TGTGCCAGCAGTGAGCGGCGGGGGACCTACGAGCAGTACTTC

j_gene: TRBJ2-1
d_gene: TRBD2
v_gene: TRBV20-1
abundance: many
CDR3aa: CSARTSGRNNEQFF
CDR3nt: TGCAGTGCTAGAACTAGCGGGAGAAATAATGAGCAGTTCTTC

j_gene: TRBJ2-3
d_gene: NA
v_gene: TRBV2
abundance: many
CDR3aa: CAGAPGAQISTDTQYF
CDR3nt: TGTGCCGGCGCTCCGGGGGCCCAAATCAGCACAGATACGCAGTATTTT

j_gene: TRBJ2-5
d_gene: NA
v_gene: TRBV7-9
abundance: many
CDR3aa: CASSSGVETQYF
CDR3nt: TGTGCCAGCAGCTCAGGTGTAGAGACCCAGTACTTC

j_gene: TRBJ1-5
d_gene: NA
v_gene: TRBV12-3/TRBV12-4
abundance: many
CDR3aa: CASSLGIRQDSNQPQHF
CDR3nt: TGTGCCAGCAGTTTGGGGATAAGACAGGACAGTAATCAGCCCCAGCATTTT

j_gene: TRBJ2-1
d_gene: TRBD2
v_gene: TRBV20-1
abundance: many
CDR3aa: CSARDSSTSGRMGEQFF
CDR3nt: TGCAGTGCTAGAGACTCCTCGACTAGCGGGAGGATGGGTGAGCAGTTCTTC

j_gene: TRBJ2-5
d_gene: NA
v_gene: TRBV30
abundance: many
CDR3aa: CAWGSYQETQYF
CDR3nt: TGTGCCTGGGGAAGCTACCAAGAGACCCAGTACTTC

j_gene: TRBJ1-3
d_gene: NA
v_gene: TRBV4-1
abundance: many
CDR3aa: CASSPAQTWGNTIYF
CDR3nt: TGCGCCAGCAGCCCAGCCCAAACGTGGGGAAACACCATATATTTT

j_gene: TRBJ2-3
d_gene: NA
v_gene: TRBV7-9
abundance: many
CDR3aa: CASSLIASDTQYF
CDR3nt: TGTGCCAGCAGCCTTATAGCGTCAGATACGCAGTATTTT

j_gene: TRBJ2-1
d_gene: NA
v_gene: TRBV18
abundance: NA
CDR3aa: CASSPPITGFVEQFF
CDR3nt: TGTGCCAGCTCACCACCGATAACAGGGTTTGTTGAGCAGTTCTTC

j_gene: TRBJ2-5
d_gene: NA
v_gene: TRBV19
abundance: many
CDR3aa: CASSSSGARETQYF
CDR3nt: TGTGCCAGTAGTAGCTCGGGGGCGAGAGAGACCCAGTACTTC

j_gene: TRBJ1-1
d_gene: TRBD1
v_gene: TRBV7-3
abundance: NA
CDR3aa: CASSLGQGAVTEAFF
CDR3nt: TGTGCCAGCAGCTTAGGACAGGGGGCTGTTACTGAAGCTTTCTTT

j_gene: TRBJ2-3
d_gene: NA
v_gene: TRBV2
abundance: many
CDR3aa: CASEEGTDTQYF
CDR3nt: TGTGCCAGCGAGGAGGGCACAGATACGCAGTATTTT

j_gene: TRBJ2-5
d_gene: NA
v_gene: TRBV24-1
abundance: many
CDR3aa: CATSDGGQQETQYF
CDR3nt: TGTGCCACCAGTGACGGGGGCCAGCAAGAGACCCAGTACTTC

j_gene: TRBJ1-2
d_gene: NA
v_gene: TRBV18
abundance: NA
CDR3aa: CASSPASRYLNYGYTF
CDR3nt: TGTGCCAGCTCACCTGCGTCCCGCTATCTTAACTATGGCTACACCTTC

j_gene: TRBJ2-7
d_gene: TRBD2
v_gene: TRBV10-3
abundance: many
CDR3aa: CAISTGLAGDVNEQYF
CDR3nt: TGTGCCATCAGCACGGGACTAGCGGGAGATGTGAACGAGCAGTACTTC

j_gene: TRBJ2-5
d_gene: NA
v_gene: TRBV28
abundance: NA
CDR3aa: CASSPYKETQYF
CDR3nt: TGTGCCAGCAGTCCTTACAAAGAGACCCAGTACTTC